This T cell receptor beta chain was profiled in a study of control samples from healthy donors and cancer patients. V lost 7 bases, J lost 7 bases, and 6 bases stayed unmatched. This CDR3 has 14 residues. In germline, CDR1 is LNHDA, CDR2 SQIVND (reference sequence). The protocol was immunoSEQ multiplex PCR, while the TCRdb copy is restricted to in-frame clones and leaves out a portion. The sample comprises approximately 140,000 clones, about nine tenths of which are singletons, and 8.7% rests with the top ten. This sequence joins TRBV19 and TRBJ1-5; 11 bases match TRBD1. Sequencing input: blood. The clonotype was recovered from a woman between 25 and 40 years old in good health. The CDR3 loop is CASKDRGLEQPQHF. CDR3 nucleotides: TGTGCCAGTAAGGACAGGGGGCTCGAACAGCCCCAGCATTTT.